This T cell receptor beta chain was obtained from a study of beta chain features in type 1 diabetes. The study's findings and limits: Among type 1 diabetes patients, VDJ junctions had fewer insertions and more deletions.

Expressed TCRB transcripts were sequenced, since all the RNA that had been isolated was reverse transcribed. Data came from immunoSEQ multiplex PCR; TCRdb stores just in-frame clones and leaves some out. The sample has roughly 350,000 clones, 11% seen once. Notes on this clone: Its antigen is undetermined.

The V gene lost 2 bases and the J gene lost 4 bases, with 10 bases spanning the gap. Germline loops: CDR1 KGHSH, CDR2 LQKENI. This CDR3 has 14 residues. The sequenced sample consisted of naive CD4+ T cells from blood. The receptor's source is a woman in her twenties or thirties in good health. V gene TRBV18 combines with J gene TRBJ2-3; no firm D call. CDR3 bases: TGTGCCAGCTCACCAGTTATTCTAGCAGATACGCAGTATTTT. Amino acid sequence: CASSPVILADTQYF. Together with reference TRBV18 and TRBJ2-3, the CDR3 gives the full variable domain: NAGVMQNPRHLVRRRGQEARLRCSPMKGHSHVYWYRQLPEEGLKFMVYLQKENIIDESGMPKERFSAEFPKEGPSILRIQQVVRGDSAAYFCASSPVILADTQYFGPGTRLTVL.